This passage covers 5 T cell receptor beta chains from one sample sequenced in a study of beta chain features in type 1 diabetes. Notes on the study in general: Within each of all four CD4+ subsets, Type 1 diabetes patients had TCRB CDR3s that were moderately but significantly shorter.

No antigen has been identified for these receptors. Every isolated RNA sample was fully reverse transcribed, so sequencing captured expressed TCRB transcripts. Sequencing used immunoSEQ multiplex PCR; TCRdb keeps in-frame clones, though not all of them. This table holds about 120,000 clones, approximately 16% found once. Sequenced: central memory CD4+ T cells from blood. These receptors were taken from a man aged 30 to 39 with type 1 diabetes.

The chain carries TRBV5-6 and TRBJ2-1; D gene ambiguous. Germline-derived CDR1 and CDR2 are SGHDT and YYEEEE. The CDR3 covers 12 residues. Trimming pared 2 bases from V and 7 bases from J, leaving 7 bases between. CDR3 region: CASSFAVNEQFF. The CDR3 region has the DNA TGTGCCAGCAGCTTCGCAGTAAATGAGCAGTTCTTC.

This clone was found a few times. The J gene is TRBJ2-3, the V gene TRBV7-9; D unclear. This CDR3 region has 15 residues. V lost 0 bases to trimming and J lost 0 bases, with 7 bases between them. Germline CDR1 SEHNR, CDR2 FQNEAQ (reference sequence). CDR3 protein: CASSLALSSTDTQYF. The CDR3 region has the DNA TGTGCCAGCAGCTTAGCGCTCTCAAGCACAGATACGCAGTATTTT. Complete variable domain (other parts from reference TRBV7-9 and TRBJ2-3): DTGVSQNPRHKITKRGQNVTFRCDPISEHNRLYWYRQTLGQGPEFLTYFQNEAQLEKSRLLSDRFSAERPKGSFSTLEIQRTEQGDSAMYLCASSLALSSTDTQYFGPGTRLTVL.

The rearrangement links TRBV18 to TRBJ1-1; 11 bases match TRBD1. V lost 1 base, J lost 5 bases, and 6 bases stayed unmatched. This CDR3 comprises 16 residues. CDR1 is KGHSH, CDR2 LQKENI, per germline. As DNA, the CDR3 is TGTGCCAGCTCACCACGGACAGGGGGCGAGAGTACTGAAGCTTTCTTT. As protein: CASSPRTGGESTEAFF.

This clone was seen a handful of times. The same CDR3 is also encoded by other DNA sequences in this sample. The genes are TRBV14 and TRBJ1-2; D gene uncertain. Germline V gene lookup returns CDR1 SGHDN and CDR2 FVKESK. The CDR3 runs 11 residues. Trimming took 3 bases from V and 5 from J, leaving 4 bases between them. The CDR3: CASSQGYGYTF. CDR3 in DNA: TGTGCCAGCAGCCAGGGGTATGGCTACACCTTC. The whole variable domain, filled in from reference TRBV14 and TRBJ1-2, reads EAGVTQFPSHSVIEKGQTVTLRCDPISGHDNLYWYRRVMGKEIKFLLHFVKESKQDESGMPNNRFLAERTGGTYSTLKVQPAELEDSGVYFCASSQGYGYTFGSGTRLTVV.

This clone was picked up a small number of times. The chain links TRBV18 to TRBJ2-3; TRBD1 matches 11 bases. V was clipped by 3 bases and J by 4 bases; unmatched bases: 9. The CDR3 is 17 residues long. The germline gives CDR1 KGHSH, CDR2 LQKENI. CDR3 DNA sequence: TGTGCCAGCTCACCCACCAGCCCGGGACAGGGGGCAGATACGCAGTATTTT. Protein sequence: CASSPTSPGQGADTQYF.